One TCR beta chain is described in this entry. A few counts support this clone. Which antigen it targets is not known. No per-base quality is available; no much larger clone lies one base away. TCRbeta CDR3 regions were amplified from genomic DNA by means of the immunoSEQ Assay, a bias-controlled multiplex PCR. On the authors' methods: The number of nucleated cells in each sample was estimated from the amplification of reference gene primers within the assay. Sequence reads were collapsed and filtered to measure the absolute abundance of every unique TCRbeta CDR3 rearrangement. For each sample, productive Simpson clonality was calculated by taking the square root of Simpson's diversity index across productive rearrangements. The table was pulled from immuneACCESS by TCRdb, which kept in-frame rearrangements only. Such tables lose some clones; where checked, under half of the loss comes from unresolved V genes, and the rest has no known cause. The V and J calls and clone size come from that table; D and trimming were worked out from the DNA. This sample comprises 410,000 or so clones, roughly 90% of them detected only once. Jointly, the top ten make up about 1.5% of the sample.

Whole blood was collected in K2EDTA tubes by collaborating institutions according to the institutions' own protocols. For TCRbeta analysis, collaborator samples were shipped as frozen whole blood, as isolated PBMCs, or as DNA extracted from either sample type. The data belong to a study of blood T cell repertoires in COVID-19 (dated by TCRdb to 2018 to 2020). Broadly, across the study: Collaborator samples came from the United States, Italy and Spain and covered acute and convalescent phases of COVID-19. The material from the prospective study consisted of cDNA or gDNA derived from T cells, B-cell-depleted T cells, or PBMCs. Deeply sampled blood TCRbeta repertoires from subjects exposed to, actively infected with, or recovered from COVID-19 were included in the dataset. The repertoires were released in a freely available public database intended as a resource for research on the immune response to SARS-CoV-2. The samples were drawn from two sources: the first 160 participants of the ongoing ImmuneRACE study, and 1,000 to 1,500 subjects contributed by 6 global collaborators. A de-identified subject ID, COVID-19 status, age in years and sex were almost always included in the sample metadata. Where available, HLA class I and class II types were obtained from metadata supplied by the sample provider rather than from assay-based typing. What the research found in general, with its limitations: Clinical and demographic metadata were provided uncurated, with the amount varying by source and participant.

Material: peripheral blood. This TCR was recovered from a woman aged 25 to 39 with active or convalescent COVID-19.

The nucleotides read TGTGCCAGCAGTCTACAGGATCCCGGGGAGCTGTTTTTT. Its protein reads: CASSLQDPGELFF. The sequence links TRBV25-1 to TRBJ2-2; matching of 5 bases hints at TRBD1 as the D gene. The CDR3 spans 13 residues, from the cysteine through the phenylalanine. The only DNA kept is the CDR3, 39 bases in frame from the first base. CDR1 and CDR2 were assigned from the germline V gene as MGHDK and SYGVNS. Trimming at the junction amounts to 5 bases on V and 6 bases on J, and the germline ends lie 10 bases apart.